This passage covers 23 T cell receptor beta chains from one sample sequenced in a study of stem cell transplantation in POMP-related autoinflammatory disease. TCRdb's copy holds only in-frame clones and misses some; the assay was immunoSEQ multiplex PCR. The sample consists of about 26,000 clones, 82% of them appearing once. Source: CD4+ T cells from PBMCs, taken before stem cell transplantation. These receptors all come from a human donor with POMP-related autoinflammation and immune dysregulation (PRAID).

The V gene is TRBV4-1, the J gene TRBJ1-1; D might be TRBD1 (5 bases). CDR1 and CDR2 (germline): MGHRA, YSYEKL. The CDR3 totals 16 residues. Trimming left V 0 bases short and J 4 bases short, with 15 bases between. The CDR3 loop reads CASSQEFSPGFTEAFF. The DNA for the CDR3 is TGCGCCAGCAGCCAAGAATTCAGCCCAGGGTTCACTGAAGCTTTCTTT.

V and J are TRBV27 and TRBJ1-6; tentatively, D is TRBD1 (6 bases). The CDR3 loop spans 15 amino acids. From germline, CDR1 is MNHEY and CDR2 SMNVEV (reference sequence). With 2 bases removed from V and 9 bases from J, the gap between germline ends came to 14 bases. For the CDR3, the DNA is TGTGCCAGCAGTTTACCCAACAGGGCTACTTCACCCCTCCACTTT. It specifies CASSLPNRATSPLHF.

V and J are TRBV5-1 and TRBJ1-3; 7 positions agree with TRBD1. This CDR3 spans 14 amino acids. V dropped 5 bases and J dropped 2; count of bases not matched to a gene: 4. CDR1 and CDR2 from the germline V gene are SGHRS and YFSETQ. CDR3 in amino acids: CASSPGTAGNTIYF. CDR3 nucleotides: TGCGCCAGCAGTCCCGGGACAGCTGGAAACACCATATATTTT. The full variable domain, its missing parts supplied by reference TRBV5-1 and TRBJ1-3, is KAGVTQTPRYLIKTRGQQVTLSCSPISGHRSVSWYQQTPGQGLQFLFEYFSETQRNKGNFPGRFSGRQFSNSRSEMNVSTLELGDSALYLCASSPGTAGNTIYFGEGSWLTVV.

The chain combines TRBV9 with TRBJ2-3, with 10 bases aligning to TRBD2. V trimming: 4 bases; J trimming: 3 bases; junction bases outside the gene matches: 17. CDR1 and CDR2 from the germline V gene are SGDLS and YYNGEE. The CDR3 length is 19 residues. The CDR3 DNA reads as TGTGCCAGCAGCCCATCCCCCCCCGGACTAGCGGCGATTACAGATACGCAGTATTTT. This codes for CASSPSPPGLAAITDTQYF.

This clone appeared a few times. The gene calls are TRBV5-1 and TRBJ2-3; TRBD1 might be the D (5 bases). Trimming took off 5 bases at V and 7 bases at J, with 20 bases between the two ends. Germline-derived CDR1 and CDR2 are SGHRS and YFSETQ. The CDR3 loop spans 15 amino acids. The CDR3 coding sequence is TGCGCCAGCAGACAAACAGGCGGCCCTGTGTATACGCAGTATTTT. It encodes CASRQTGGPVYTQYF.

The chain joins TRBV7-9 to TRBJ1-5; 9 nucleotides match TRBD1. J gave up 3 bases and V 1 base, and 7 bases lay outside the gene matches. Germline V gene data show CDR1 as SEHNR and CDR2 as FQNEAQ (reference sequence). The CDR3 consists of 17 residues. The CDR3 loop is CASSLEGTGLINQPQHF. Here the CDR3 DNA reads TGTGCCAGCAGCTTAGAGGGGACAGGGCTAATCAATCAGCCCCAGCATTTT.

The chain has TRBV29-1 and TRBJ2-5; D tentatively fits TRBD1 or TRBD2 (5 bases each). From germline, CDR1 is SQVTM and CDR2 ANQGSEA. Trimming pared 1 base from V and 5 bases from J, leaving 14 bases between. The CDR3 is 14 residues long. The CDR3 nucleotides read TGCAGCGTTGAAGTACGACGGGGCGGGGAGACCCAGTACTTC. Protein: CSVEVRRGGETQYF.

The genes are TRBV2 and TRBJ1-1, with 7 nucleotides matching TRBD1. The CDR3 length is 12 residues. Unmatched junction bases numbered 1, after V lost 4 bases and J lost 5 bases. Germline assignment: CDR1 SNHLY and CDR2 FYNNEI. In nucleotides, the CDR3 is TGTGCCAGCAGTGCAGGGGGTACTGAAGCTTTCTTT. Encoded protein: CASSAGGTEAFF.

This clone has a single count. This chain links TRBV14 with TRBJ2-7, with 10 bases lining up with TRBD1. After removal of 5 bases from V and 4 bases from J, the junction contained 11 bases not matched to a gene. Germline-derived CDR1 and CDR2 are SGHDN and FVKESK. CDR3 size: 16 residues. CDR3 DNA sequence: TGTGCCAGCAGCTATCTTTTTCCGGGACAGGGGTACGAGCAGTACTTC. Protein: CASSYLFPGQGYEQYF.

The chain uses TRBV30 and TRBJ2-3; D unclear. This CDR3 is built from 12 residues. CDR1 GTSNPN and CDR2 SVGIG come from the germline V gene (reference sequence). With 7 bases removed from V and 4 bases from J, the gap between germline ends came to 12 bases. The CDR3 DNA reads TGTGCCTACTCAATGGCGGCAGATACGCAGTATTTT. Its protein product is CAYSMAADTQYF.

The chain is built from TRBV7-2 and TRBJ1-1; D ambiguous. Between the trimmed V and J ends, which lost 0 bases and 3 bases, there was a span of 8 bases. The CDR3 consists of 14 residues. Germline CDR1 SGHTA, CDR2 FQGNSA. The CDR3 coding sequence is TGTGCCAGCAGCTTAGCGGGGATATACACTGAAGCTTTCTTT. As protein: CASSLAGIYTEAFF.

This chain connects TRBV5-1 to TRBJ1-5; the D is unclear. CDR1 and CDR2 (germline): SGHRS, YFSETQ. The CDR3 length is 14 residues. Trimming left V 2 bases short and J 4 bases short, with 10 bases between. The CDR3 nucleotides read TGCGCCAGCAGCTTACAAGGGAGGAATCAGCCCCAGCATTTT. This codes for CASSLQGRNQPQHF.

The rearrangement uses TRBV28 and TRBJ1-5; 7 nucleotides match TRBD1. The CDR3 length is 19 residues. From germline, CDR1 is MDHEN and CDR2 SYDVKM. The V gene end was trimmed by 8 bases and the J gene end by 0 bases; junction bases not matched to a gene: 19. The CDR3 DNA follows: TGTGCCAGCGGTTCTCTCTATGGGACAGACGATTGTAGCAATCAGCCCCAGCATTTT. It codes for CASGSLYGTDDCSNQPQHF.

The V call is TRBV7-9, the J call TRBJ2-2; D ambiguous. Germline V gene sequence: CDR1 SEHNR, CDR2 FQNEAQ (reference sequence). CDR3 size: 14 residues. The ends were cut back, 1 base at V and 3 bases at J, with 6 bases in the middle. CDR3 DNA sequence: TGTGCCAGCAGCTTAGGGTTCGACACCGGGGAGCTGTTTTTT. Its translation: CASSLGFDTGELFF.

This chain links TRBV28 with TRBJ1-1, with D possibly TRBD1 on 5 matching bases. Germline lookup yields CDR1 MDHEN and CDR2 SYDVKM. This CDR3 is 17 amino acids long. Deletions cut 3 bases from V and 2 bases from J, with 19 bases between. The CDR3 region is CASSFPQTGRSNTEAFF. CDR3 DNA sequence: TGTGCCAGCAGTTTCCCCCAAACAGGACGGTCTAACACTGAAGCTTTCTTT.

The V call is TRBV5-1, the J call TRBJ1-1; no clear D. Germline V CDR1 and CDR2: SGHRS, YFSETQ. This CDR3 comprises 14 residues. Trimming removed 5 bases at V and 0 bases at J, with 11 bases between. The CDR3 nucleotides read TGCGCCAGCAGATACGGGGATATGAACACTGAAGCTTTCTTT. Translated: CASRYGDMNTEAFF.

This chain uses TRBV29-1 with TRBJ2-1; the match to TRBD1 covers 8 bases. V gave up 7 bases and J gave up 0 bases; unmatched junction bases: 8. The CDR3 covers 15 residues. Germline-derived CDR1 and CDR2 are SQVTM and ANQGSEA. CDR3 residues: CSGLDRGDSYNEQFF. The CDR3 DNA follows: TGCAGCGGGTTAGACAGGGGTGACTCCTACAATGAGCAGTTCTTC.

CDR3: CASSPVPSREKLFF. As DNA, the CDR3 is TGTGCCAGCAGCCCCGTCCCCTCCCGAGAAAAACTGTTTTTT. V usage is TRBV4-2 and J usage is TRBJ1-4; no firm D call. This CDR3 has 14 residues. Germline CDR1 and CDR2: LGHNA and YNFKEQ. V gave up 4 bases and J gave up 8 bases, with 14 bases separating them.

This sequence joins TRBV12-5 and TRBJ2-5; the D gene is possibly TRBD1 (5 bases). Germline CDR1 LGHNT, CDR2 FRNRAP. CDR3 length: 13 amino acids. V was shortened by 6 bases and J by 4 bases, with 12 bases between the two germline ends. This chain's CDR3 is CASGHQGSETQYF. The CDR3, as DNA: TGTGCTAGTGGCCACCAGGGCTCAGAGACCCAGTACTTC.

The CDR3 reads CASSNGQGYEQYF. CDR3 in DNA: TGCGCCAGCAGTAACGGACAGGGGTACGAGCAGTACTTC. This sequence joins TRBV5-1 and TRBJ2-7, with 9 bases fitting TRBD1. The CDR3 is made up of 13 amino acids. V shed 5 bases and J 4 bases; nucleotides not matched to a gene: 4. Germline lookup yields CDR1 SGHRS and CDR2 YFSETQ.

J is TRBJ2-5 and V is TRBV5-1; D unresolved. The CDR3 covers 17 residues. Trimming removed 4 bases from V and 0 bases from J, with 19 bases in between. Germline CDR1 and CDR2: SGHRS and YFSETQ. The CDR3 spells CASSPVVPKGNQETQYF. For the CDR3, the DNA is TGCGCCAGCAGCCCGGTAGTACCAAAGGGAAACCAAGAGACCCAGTACTTC.

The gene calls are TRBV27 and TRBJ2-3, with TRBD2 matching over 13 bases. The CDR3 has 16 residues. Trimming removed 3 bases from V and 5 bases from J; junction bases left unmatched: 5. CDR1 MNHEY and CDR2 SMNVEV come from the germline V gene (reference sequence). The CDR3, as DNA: TGTGCCAGCAGTTTCCGACTAGCGGGAGGCGGAGATACGCAGTATTTT. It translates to CASSFRLAGGGDTQYF.

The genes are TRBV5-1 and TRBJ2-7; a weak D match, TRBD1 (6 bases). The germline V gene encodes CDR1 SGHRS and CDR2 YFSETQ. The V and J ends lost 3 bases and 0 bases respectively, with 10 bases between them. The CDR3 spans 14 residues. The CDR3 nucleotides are TGCGCCAGCAGCTCACAGGGTGCCTCCTACGAGCAGTACTTC. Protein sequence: CASSSQGASYEQYF.